The 9 T cell receptor beta chains given below trace back to one sample, sequenced in a study of T-cell memory formation after mild COVID-19. TCRdb analysed the 5' RACE reads with MiXCR anew, one entry per CDR3 protein. Of some 88,000 distinct CDR3 sequences listed, around 25% are singletons. Sequences were obtained from PBMCs or a T cell subset sorted from them (not recorded which). Receptors were obtained from a man in his late teens or twenties who had mild COVID-19 (a few samples of this study predate the infection). Cell type and time point are not known.

This clonotype was counted at least ten times. V is TRBV6-4 and J is TRBJ2-2, with D perhaps TRBD1 (6 bases). Germline V gene data show CDR1 as MRHNA and CDR2 as SNTAGT. The CDR3 has 14 residues. Trimming pared 2 bases from V and 2 bases from J, leaving 6 bases between. As DNA, the CDR3 is TGTGCCAGCAGTGACGGGACAAACACCGGGGAGCTGTTTTTT. It codes for CASSDGTNTGELFF.

The genes are TRBV4-1 and TRBJ1-1; weak D call: TRBD1 (5 bases). Trimming took off 2 bases at V and 1 base at J, with 11 bases between the two ends. CDR3 length: 15 amino acids. Germline V CDR1 and CDR2: MGHRA, YSYEKL. CDR3 region: CASSQWGGRNTEAFF. CDR3 coding DNA: TGCGCCAGCAGCCAATGGGGGGGAAGGAACACTGAAGCTTTCTTT.

In this sample, this clonotype turned up a few times. The rearrangement joins TRBV6-5 to TRBJ1-1; 10 bases are shared with TRBD1. The CDR3 totals 15 residues. With V trimmed by 0 bases and J by 4 bases, 2 bases remained unmatched. The germline V gene encodes CDR1 MNHEY and CDR2 SVGAGI. CDR3 in amino acids: CASSYSRTGGTEAFF. CDR3 DNA sequence: TGTGCCAGCAGTTACTCGAGGACAGGGGGCACTGAAGCTTTCTTT.

This clonotype was seen a handful of times. V gene TRBV7-6 combines with J gene TRBJ2-7; no definite D call. The CDR3 extends over 14 amino acids. Germline lookup yields CDR1 SGHVS and CDR2 FNYEAQ. V was shortened by 1 base and J by 0 bases, with 7 bases between the two germline ends. Here the CDR3 DNA reads TGTGCCAGCAGCTTAGGGGCTAGCTCCTACGAGCAGTACGTC. It translates to CASSLGASSYEQYV.

The rearrangement uses TRBV4-1 and TRBJ1-3; TRBD1 is a possible D gene (5 bases). CDR1 is MGHRA, CDR2 YSYEKL, per germline. Trimming took 1 base from V and 6 from J, leaving 13 bases between them. The CDR3 length is 15 residues. CDR3 in DNA: TGCGCCAGCAGCCAAGTAGGAGGGGTACCAAACACCATATATTTT. This translates into CASSQVGGVPNTIYF.

This clonotype occurred a few times. The rearrangement uses TRBV28 and TRBJ2-1; D tentatively fits TRBD1 or TRBD2 (5 bases each). Germline V gene lookup returns CDR1 MDHEN and CDR2 SYDVKM. The CDR3 is 15 amino acids. The V and J ends lost 4 bases and 5 bases respectively, with 15 bases between them. The DNA of the CDR3 is TGTGCCAGCAGTTCGGGGCTGTTCGGAAACAATGAGCAGTTCTTC. Residues: CASSSGLFGNNEQFF.

The chain carries TRBV10-3 and TRBJ2-1, with 8 bases matching TRBD2. Germline-derived CDR1 and CDR2 are ENHRY and SYGVKD. The CDR3 is 12 residues long. Unmatched junction bases numbered 3, after V lost 8 bases and J lost 6 bases. DNA for the CDR3: TGTGCCATCGCTGCGGGGGGCAATGAGCAGTTCTTC. Protein product: CAIAAGGNEQFF.

J is TRBJ2-5 and V is TRBV12-3 or TRBV12-4; the D is unclear. This CDR3 spans 12 amino acids. V shed 6 bases and J shed 5 bases, with 10 bases lying between them. As DNA, the CDR3 is TGTGCCAGCAGCCCACGGGCCGAGACCCAGTACTTC. Encoded protein: CASSPRAETQYF.

This chain joins TRBV12-3 or TRBV12-4 and TRBJ2-6; D call uncertain. Trimming took 3 bases from V and 16 from J, leaving 10 bases between them. The CDR3 length is 11 residues. CDR3 in DNA: TGTGCCAGCAGTTTCGACACATCTCTGACTTTC. It yields the protein CASSFDTSLTF.